This T cell receptor beta chain was profiled in a study of blood T cell repertoires in COVID-19. About the research overall: The United States, Italy and Spain supplied acute and convalescent COVID-19 samples. Nucleic acid was either cDNA or gDNA, and it came from T cells, B-cell-depleted T cells, or PBMCs.

The study drew participants aged about 18 to 89 years from roughly 25 US areas. Grouping used clinical history reported by participants in a survey and questionnaire. V trimming: 0 bases; J trimming: 1 base; junction bases outside the gene matches: 7. The length of the CDR3 is 16 residues. CDR1 GTSNPN and CDR2 SVGIG come from the germline V gene (reference sequence). This clone was found once. TCRdb keeps only in-frame clones here, not all; method: immunoSEQ multiplex PCR. The sample yields fewer than 300,000 clones, approximately 88% seen once. Sequences were obtained from PBMCs or T cells enriched from blood (not recorded which). This clonotype was obtained from a woman aged 40 to 49 with acute COVID-19. This chain links TRBV30 with TRBJ2-5, with 8 bases lining up with TRBD2. For the CDR3, the DNA is TGTGCCTGGAGTGTTGACGTAGCGGGAATCCAAGAGACCCAGTACTTC. Encoded protein: CAWSVDVAGIQETQYF.